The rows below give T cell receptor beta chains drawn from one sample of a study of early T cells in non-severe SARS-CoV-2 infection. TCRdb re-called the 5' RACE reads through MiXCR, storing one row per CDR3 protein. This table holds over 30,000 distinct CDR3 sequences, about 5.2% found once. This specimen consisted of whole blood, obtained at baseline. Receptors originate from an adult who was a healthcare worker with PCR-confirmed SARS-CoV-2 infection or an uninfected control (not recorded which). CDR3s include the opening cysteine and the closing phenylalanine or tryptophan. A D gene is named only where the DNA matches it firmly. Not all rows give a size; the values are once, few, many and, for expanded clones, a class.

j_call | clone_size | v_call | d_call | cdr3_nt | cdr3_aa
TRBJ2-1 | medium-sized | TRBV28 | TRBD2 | TGTGCCAGCAGCTCCCGTGTTAGCGGGAGGGGGAATGAGCAGTTCTTC | CASSSRVSGRGNEQFF
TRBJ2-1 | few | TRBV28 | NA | TGTGCCAGCGGCCGATGGGACAATGAGCAGTTCTTC | CASGRWDNEQFF
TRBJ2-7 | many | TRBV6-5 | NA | TGTGCCAGCAGTTACGGTGCTTCAGCCAACGTCGAGCAGTACTTC | CASSYGASANVEQYF
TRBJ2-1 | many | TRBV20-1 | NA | TGCAGTGCTAGAGATAGGGAAACGGGGGAGCAGTTCTTC | CSARDRETGEQFF
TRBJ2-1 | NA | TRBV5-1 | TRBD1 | TGCGCCAGCTCTGTGACAGGGGGGAATGAGCAGTTCTTC | CASSVTGGNEQFF
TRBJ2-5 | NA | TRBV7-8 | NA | TGTGCCAGCAGCCGCGGGCGGGGGCCCCAAGAGACCCAGTACTTC | CASSRGRGPQETQYF
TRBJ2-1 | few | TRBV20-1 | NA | TGCAGTGCTAGAGGTGGAGTTTTAGGCAATGAGCAGTTCTTC | CSARGGVLGNEQFF
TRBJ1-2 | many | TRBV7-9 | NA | TGTGCCATCTACCTTTTGGGATCTACTAACTATGGCTACACCTTC | CAIYLLGSTNYGYTF
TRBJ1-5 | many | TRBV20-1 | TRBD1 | TGCAGTGCCCGGACAGGTCATCAGCCCCAGCATTTT | CSARTGHQPQHF
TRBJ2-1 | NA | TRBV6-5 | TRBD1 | TGTGCCAGCAGCCCTGGACAGGGGGCATATGAGCAGTTCTTC | CASSPGQGAYEQFF
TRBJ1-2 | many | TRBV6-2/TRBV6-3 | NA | TGTGCCAGCAATGATGGAGTCTATGGCTACACCTTC | CASNDGVYGYTF
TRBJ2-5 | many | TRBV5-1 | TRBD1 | TGCGCCAGCAGCTTGGGGACAGGGGGAGAGACCCAGTACTTC | CASSLGTGGETQYF
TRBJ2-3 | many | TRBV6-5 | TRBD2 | TGTGCCAGCAGTTACTCCCCAGCGGGAGGCACAGATACGCAGTATTTT | CASSYSPAGGTDTQYF
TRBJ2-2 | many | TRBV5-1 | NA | TGCGCCAGCAGCTCCCAGGGGCAGAACACCGGGGAGCTGTTTTTT | CASSSQGQNTGELFF
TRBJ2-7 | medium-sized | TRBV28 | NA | TGTGCCAGCAGTGCCCCCCGAGGGAACGTCGACGAGCAGTACTTC | CASSAPRGNVDEQYF
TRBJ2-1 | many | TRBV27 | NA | TGTGCCAGCAGCTTGTCTATGGGCAATGAGCAGTTCTTC | CASSLSMGNEQFF
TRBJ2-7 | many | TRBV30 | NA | TGTGCCTGGAGTGTAGGGCAGCTGTCCTACGAGCAGTACTTC | CAWSVGQLSYEQYF
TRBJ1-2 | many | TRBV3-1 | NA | TGTGCCAGCAGCGTCGTCGGGAGGAGATTGGATGGCTACACCTTC | CASSVVGRRLDGYTF
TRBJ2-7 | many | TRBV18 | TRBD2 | TGTGCCAGCTCATCGACTAGCGGGAGGGTGCATTCCTACGAGCAGTACTTC | CASSSTSGRVHSYEQYF
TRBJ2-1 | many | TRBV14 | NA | TGTGCCAGCAGCCAAGATCGGCTAGTTGATGAGCAGTTCTTC | CASSQDRLVDEQFF
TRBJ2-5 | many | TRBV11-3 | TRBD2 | TGTGCCAGCAGCTTGGAGGTCGGGACTAGCGGGAGTTTATGGCAAGAGACCCAGTACTTC | CASSLEVGTSGSLWQETQYF
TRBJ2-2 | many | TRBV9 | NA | TGTGCCAGCAGCGTATATACCGGGGAGCTGTTTTTT | CASSVYTGELFF
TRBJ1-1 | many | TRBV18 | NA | TGTGCCAGCTCACAATTGGAGGGACCGAACACTGAAGCTTTCTTT | CASSQLEGPNTEAFF
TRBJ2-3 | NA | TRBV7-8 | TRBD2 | TGTGCCAGCAGCTTCCAGGGGACTAGCGGGTCCCAAGGAGATACGCAGTATTTT | CASSFQGTSGSQGDTQYF
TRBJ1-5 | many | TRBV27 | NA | TGTGCCAGCAGTTTGAAAACGCATCAGCCCCAGCATTTT | CASSLKTHQPQHF
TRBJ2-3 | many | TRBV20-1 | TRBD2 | TGCAGTGCTAGGAAATATCGGACTAGCGGGTCCACAGATACGCAGTATTTT | CSARKYRTSGSTDTQYF
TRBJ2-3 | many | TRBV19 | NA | TGTGCCAGTAGTATGACTGCGGGATCCCCCACAGATACGCAGTATTTT | CASSMTAGSPTDTQYF
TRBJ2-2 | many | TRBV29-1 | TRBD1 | TGCAGCGTGATTCCCCGGGACAGGGGTGGCACCGGGGAGCTGTTTTTT | CSVIPRDRGGTGELFF
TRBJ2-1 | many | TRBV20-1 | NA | TGCAGTGCTAGGATGGGCGGTTATACCTACAATGAGCAGTTCTTC | CSARMGGYTYNEQFF
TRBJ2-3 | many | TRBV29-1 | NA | TGCAGCGTTGGTCTACAAGGAGATACGCAGTATTTT | CSVGLQGDTQYF
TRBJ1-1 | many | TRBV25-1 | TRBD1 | TGTGCCAGCTCCGGACAGGGGTGGGAGACTGAAGCTTTCTTT | CASSGQGWETEAFF
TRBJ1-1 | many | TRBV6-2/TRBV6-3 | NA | TGTGCCAGCACCATAAACCCAGGCGTATTCGGTACTGAAGCTTTCTTT | CASTINPGVFGTEAFF
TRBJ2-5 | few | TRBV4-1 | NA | TGCGCCAGCAGCCAAGATTGGAGCACCCAGAGGTCGGAGACCCAGTACTTC | CASSQDWSTQRSETQYF
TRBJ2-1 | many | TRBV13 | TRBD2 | TGTGCCAGCAGCTTACGGTCTAGCGGGAGGTACAATGAGCAGTTCTTC | CASSLRSSGRYNEQFF
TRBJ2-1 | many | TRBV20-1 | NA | TGCAGTGCTAGAGAAGCCGGGACTGGGGTCCGCCATGAGCAGTTCTTC | CSAREAGTGVRHEQFF
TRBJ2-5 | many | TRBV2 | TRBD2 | TGTGCCAGCAGTGAAGTCCCCCTTTGGCGGGAGGACGGGGAGACCCAGTACTTC | CASSEVPLWREDGETQYF
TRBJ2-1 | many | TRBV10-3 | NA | TGTGCCATCGCCGTAGGCAGGGGCTCCTACAATGAGCAGTTCTTC | CAIAVGRGSYNEQFF
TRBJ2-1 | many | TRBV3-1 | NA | TGTGCCAGCACCGAGGAGGGCCCCAATGAGCAGTTCTTC | CASTEEGPNEQFF
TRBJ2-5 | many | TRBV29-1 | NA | TGCAGCGTTGGACTCCCCTTATCAGAGACCCAGTACTTC | CSVGLPLSETQYF
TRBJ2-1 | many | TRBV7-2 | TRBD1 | TGTGCCAGCAGCAAAAGAAGGGGGCAGAGCGATGAGCAGTTCTTC | CASSKRRGQSDEQFF
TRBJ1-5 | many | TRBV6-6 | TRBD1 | TGTGCCAGCAGTCCTGGACAGGGGTTGCAGCCCCAGCATTTT | CASSPGQGLQPQHF
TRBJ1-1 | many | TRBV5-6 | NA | TGTGCCAGCAGCTTGGGAGCAGGGAACACTGAAGCTTTCTTT | CASSLGAGNTEAFF
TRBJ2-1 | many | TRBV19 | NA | TGTGCCAGTATGACGGCGGGGAGCTCCTGCAATGAGCAGTTCTTC | CASMTAGSSCNEQFF
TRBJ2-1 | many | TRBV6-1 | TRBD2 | TGTGCCAGCAGTGAAATGCGGGAGTCGGATGAGCAGTTCTTC | CASSEMRESDEQFF
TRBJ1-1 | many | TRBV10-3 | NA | TGTGCCATCAGTGAGTCGGCAATCATGAACACTGAAGCTTTCTTT | CAISESAIMNTEAFF
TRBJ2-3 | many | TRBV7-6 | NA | TGTGCCAGCAGCTCCGACGCTAGCACAGATACGCAGTATTTT | CASSSDASTDTQYF
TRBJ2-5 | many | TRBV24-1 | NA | TGTGCCACCAGTGACCGGCGGGAGACCCAGTACTTC | CATSDRRETQYF
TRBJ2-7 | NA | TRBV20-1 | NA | TGCAGTGCTAAAGGGACTTTGAGCTCCTACGAGCAGTACTTC | CSAKGTLSSYEQYF
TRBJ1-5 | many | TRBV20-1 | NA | TGCAGTGCCGTAGACAGTCTGAATAACAATCAGCCCCAGCATTTT | CSAVDSLNNNQPQHF
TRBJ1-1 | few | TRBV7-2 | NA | TGTGCCAGCAGCTTAGTTTCGGTGAACACTGAAGCTTTCTTT | CASSLVSVNTEAFF
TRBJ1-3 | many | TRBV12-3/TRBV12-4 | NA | TGTGCCAGCAGTTTTGGTGTTCAAGTCTCTGGAAACACCATATATTTT | CASSFGVQVSGNTIYF
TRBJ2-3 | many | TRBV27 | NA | TGTGCCAGCAGTTCCCGGGACCCCGATACGCAGTATTTT | CASSSRDPDTQYF
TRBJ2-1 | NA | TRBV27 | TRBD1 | TGTGCCAGCAGTCCCGGGACAGGGTACCGACTTGCGGGATACAATGAGCAGTTCTTC | CASSPGTGYRLAGYNEQFF
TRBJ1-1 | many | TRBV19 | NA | TGTGCCAGTACCTCCGCGGCGGGTCGGACTGAAGCTTTCTTT | CASTSAAGRTEAFF
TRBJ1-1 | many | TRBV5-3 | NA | TGTGCCAGAAGCTTGAAGGGGAGGAGTACTGAAGCTTTCTTT | CARSLKGRSTEAFF
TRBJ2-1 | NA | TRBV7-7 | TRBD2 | TGTGCCAGCAGCCCGGGACTAGCGGGAGGGAGGGCCAATGAGCAGTTCTTC | CASSPGLAGGRANEQFF
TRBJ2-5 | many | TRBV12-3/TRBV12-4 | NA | TGTGCCAGCAGCCGACTCGGCTCGGCAGGGGTGGAGACCCAGTACTTC | CASSRLGSAGVETQYF
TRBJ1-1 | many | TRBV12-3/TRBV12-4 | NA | TGTGCCAGCAGTTCCACGACATGGTCAGACACTGAAGTTTTCTTT | CASSSTTWSDTEVFF